This T cell receptor beta chain stems from a study of blood T cell repertoires in COVID-19. Study-level background: Specimens from acute and convalescent COVID-19 originated in the United States, Italy and Spain. Nucleic acid was either cDNA or gDNA, and it came from T cells, B-cell-depleted T cells, or PBMCs.

Authors' processing steps: Using reference gene primer amplification, nucleated cell counts were estimated. Profiling relied on immunoSEQ multiplex PCR, and the TCRdb table lists in-frame clones only, not all of them. V and J calls and clone size are given by that table; D and trimming were obtained from the DNA. In the table there are 100,000 or so clones, roughly 90% of which are singletons. This receptor was identified in a man in his 60s with acute or convalescent COVID-19. Material: peripheral blood.

The CDR3 DNA reads TGTGCCAGCTCACCCTCGACAGGGCCGGGAAACACCATATATTTT. Its translation: CASSPSTGPGNTIYF. The chain has TRBV18 and TRBJ1-3, with 7 nucleotides matching TRBD1. CDR3 length equals 15 residues. Germline trimming cut 3 bases from V and 4 bases from J; bases unmatched to any gene: 6. Germline lookup yields CDR1 KGHSH and CDR2 LQKENI.